This passage covers 31 T cell receptor beta chains from one sample sequenced in a study of siplizumab effects on memory and regulatory T cells. Generated by immunoSEQ multiplex PCR, the TCRdb table keeps only in-frame clones and is missing some. The sample contains 85,000 to 130,000 clones, more than 85% of which appear only once. The sample taken for sequencing was CD4+ T cells sorted from blood. The receptors come from a human donor in good health. Some clones in this sample may be carry-over from other donors' samples.

The chain is built from TRBV27 and TRBJ1-2, with 7 bases that match TRBD1. J gave up 8 bases and V 5 bases, and 5 bases lay outside the gene matches. The CDR3 covers 12 residues. Germline loops: CDR1 MNHEY, CDR2 SMNVEV (reference sequence). The CDR3, as DNA: TGTGCCAGCAGTCCGACAGGGTCGGGCTACACCTTC. Residues: CASSPTGSGYTF.

The CDR3 sequence is CASSKGLAGTNTGELFF. The CDR3 bases are TGTGCCAGCAGCAAGGGACTAGCGGGAACGAACACCGGGGAGCTGTTTTTT. The chain has TRBV7-2 and TRBJ2-2; 13 bases align to TRBD2. The CDR3 is made up of 17 amino acids. Per germline, CDR1 SGHTA and CDR2 FQGNSA. Trimming removed 5 bases from V and 0 bases from J; junction bases left unmatched: 3.

The V call is TRBV18, the J call TRBJ2-6, with 9 nucleotides matching TRBD1. The CDR3 loop spans 18 amino acids. Germline V CDR1 and CDR2: KGHSH, LQKENI. V lost 4 bases to trimming and J lost 2 bases; unmatched junction nucleotides: 9. The CDR3 nucleotides read TGTGCCAGCTCACGAGCCGGGACAGGGTCTCCTGGGGCCAACGTCCTGACTTTC. Its protein is CASSRAGTGSPGANVLTF.

In its sample, this clone was seen a few times. The rearrangement links TRBV18 to TRBJ2-3; D is unclear. V dropped 3 bases and J dropped 4 bases, with 5 bases sitting between them. The CDR3 length is 12 residues. CDR1 is KGHSH, CDR2 LQKENI, per germline. The CDR3 coding sequence is TGTGCCAGCTCACCTTGGCCAGATACGCAGTATTTT. Its translation is CASSPWPDTQYF.

This clone was seen just once. This chain links TRBV18 with TRBJ2-2; D remains ambiguous. The CDR3 is made up of 14 amino acids. The V gene lost 5 bases and the J gene lost 0 bases, with 7 bases spanning the gap. Germline values: CDR1 KGHSH, CDR2 LQKENI. The CDR3 DNA is TGTGCCAGCTCAGGTTCGCCGAACACCGGGGAGCTGTTTTTT. It specifies CASSGSPNTGELFF.

V is TRBV5-1 and J is TRBJ2-1; no firm D call. V dropped 1 base and J dropped 5 bases, with 19 bases sitting between them. The CDR3 is 17 amino acids. Germline V gene sequence: CDR1 SGHRS, CDR2 YFSETQ. The CDR3 coding sequence is TGCGCCAGCAGCTTGAATTATAGAAGTTCGCGTAACAATGAGCAGTTCTTC. Its protein product is CASSLNYRSSRNNEQFF.

The chain couples TRBV18 to TRBJ1-1, with no clear D. Germline assignment: CDR1 KGHSH and CDR2 LQKENI. The CDR3 runs to 15 residues. The germline V and J ends were trimmed by 3 bases and 1 base, with 12 bases remaining between them. CDR3 sequence: CASSPGLVENTEAFF. Here the CDR3 DNA reads TGTGCCAGCTCACCGGGCCTAGTGGAGAACACTGAAGCTTTCTTT.

The V and J genes are TRBV19 and TRBJ2-5; 10 bases map to TRBD1. The CDR3 covers 14 residues. J lost 4 bases, V lost 4 bases, and 3 bases had no gene match. Germline assignment: CDR1 LNHDA and CDR2 SQIVND (reference sequence). The CDR3 protein is CASSTTGGTETQYF. CDR3 bases: TGTGCCAGTAGTACGACAGGGGGCACAGAGACCCAGTACTTC. The variable domain in full, with the rest retrieved from reference TRBV19 and TRBJ2-5, is DGGITQSPKYLFRKEGQNVTLSCEQNLNHDAMYWYRQDPGQGLRLIYYSQIVNDFQKGDIAEGYSVSREKKESFPLTVTSAQKNPTAFYLCASSTTGGTETQYFGPGTRLLVL.

The rearrangement uses TRBV5-1 and TRBJ2-6; D is unclear. The V gene's germline CDR1 is SGHRS and CDR2 YFSETQ. V dropped 0 bases and J dropped 1 base, with 14 bases sitting between them. CDR3 length equals 18 residues. The CDR3 loop reads CASSLAGRPRSGANVLTF. DNA for the CDR3: TGCGCCAGCAGCTTGGCCGGCAGACCTAGGTCTGGGGCCAACGTCCTGACTTTC.

This rearrangement joins TRBV9 to TRBJ1-3, with 7 bases lining up with TRBD1. Germline V lookup: CDR1 SGDLS, CDR2 YYNGEE. This CDR3 comprises 14 residues. Germline trimming cut 0 bases from V and 9 bases from J; bases unmatched to any gene: 6. The CDR3 DNA follows: TGTGCCAGCAGCGTAGTGGACAGGCCTAGCACCATATATTTT. As protein: CASSVVDRPSTIYF.

The chain links TRBV15 to TRBJ1-5; D might be TRBD1 (5 bases). With 1 base removed from V and 0 bases from J, the gap between germline ends came to 10 bases. CDR1 is LNHNV and CDR2 is YYDKDF in the germline V gene (reference sequence). The CDR3 has 16 residues. CDR3 coding DNA: TGTGCCACCAGCAGAGTAGGGGATTATAGCAATCAGCCCCAGCATTTT. Translation: CATSRVGDYSNQPQHF.

The chain uses TRBV5-1 and TRBJ2-1, with 10 bases lining up with TRBD2. Trimming at V came to 1 base and at J to 9 bases, leaving 4 bases not matched to a gene. Germline values: CDR1 SGHRS, CDR2 YFSETQ. The CDR3 covers 14 residues. CDR3 nucleotides: TGCGCCAGCAGCTTGAATAGCGGGAGGAGTGAGCAGTTCTTC. It specifies CASSLNSGRSEQFF.

V usage is TRBV28 and J usage is TRBJ2-5; TRBD1 aligns across 9 bases. Trimming removed 10 bases from V and 5 bases from J; junction bases left unmatched: 14. CDR1 and CDR2 (germline): MDHEN, SYDVKM. The CDR3 consists of 15 residues. CDR3 region: CATNRPGQGLETQYF. As DNA, the CDR3 is TGTGCCACCAATCGACCGGGACAGGGTCTGGAGACCCAGTACTTC.

This chain links TRBV4-1 with TRBJ2-2; the D gene is possibly TRBD2 (6 bases). This CDR3 is built from 16 residues. With 1 base removed from V and 6 bases from J, the gap between germline ends came to 15 bases. Looked up from germline, CDR1 is MGHRA and CDR2 is YSYEKL. The CDR3 DNA reads as TGCGCCAGCAGCCAAGGTAGCGGCGTAAGGGCCGGGGAGCTGTTTTTT. Translation gives CASSQGSGVRAGELFF.

The chain carries TRBV14 and TRBJ1-1; D might be TRBD1 (5 bases). V was trimmed by 2 bases and J by 2 bases, leaving 12 bases between them. The length of the CDR3 is 15 residues. Germline V gene data show CDR1 as SGHDN and CDR2 as FVKESK. The DNA of the CDR3 is TGTGCCAGCAGCCAATTTACAGGCGAAAACACTGAAGCTTTCTTT. It codes for CASSQFTGENTEAFF.

V usage is TRBV5-5 and J usage is TRBJ2-7; a possible D gene is TRBD1 (6 bases). The germline V gene encodes CDR1 SGHKS and CDR2 YYEKEE (reference sequence). V lost 0 bases, J lost 3 bases, and 13 bases lay in between. The CDR3 loop spans 15 amino acids. The CDR3 DNA sequence: TGTGCCAGCAGCTTGGCCGGACAGACACTCTACGAGCAGTACTTC. This encodes CASSLAGQTLYEQYF.

This clone was observed a single time. The rearrangement links TRBV2 to TRBJ2-7, with no clear D. The CDR3 loop spans 14 amino acids. The V gene lost 7 bases and the J gene lost 3 bases, with 16 bases spanning the gap. Germline CDR1 and CDR2: SNHLY and FYNNEI. The CDR3 DNA reads TGTGCCAGCAATCTCCAGCTGTATATCTACGAGCAGTACTTC. As protein: CASNLQLYIYEQYF.

The chain recombines TRBV21-1 with TRBJ1-4; the D segment call TRBD1 is taken from the table without a DNA check. TRBV21-1 is marked as a pseudogene. The CDR3 extends over 14 amino acids. In DNA, the CDR3 is TGTGCCAGCAGCAGGGGACAGGGCAATGAAAAACTGTTTTTT. Translated, it gives CASSRGQGNEKLFF.

The V and J genes are TRBV9 and TRBJ2-7, with 12 bases aligning to TRBD1. This CDR3 is built from 16 residues. Germline-derived CDR1 and CDR2 are SGDLS and YYNGEE. V lost 3 bases, J lost 1 base, and 5 bases stayed unmatched. CDR3: CASSAGQGARSYEQYF. CDR3 DNA sequence: TGTGCCAGCAGCGCGGGACAGGGGGCACGGTCCTACGAGCAGTACTTC.

This chain uses TRBV11-3 with TRBJ2-1; D not resolved. CDR1 and CDR2 (germline): SGHNT, YENEEA. V lost 5 bases, J lost 6 bases, and 17 bases lay in between. The CDR3 contains 15 residues. The CDR3 sequence: CASSPRGPLSNEQFF. The CDR3 coding sequence is TGTGCCAGCAGCCCCCGCGGCCCTCTCTCCAATGAGCAGTTCTTC.

V and J are TRBV9 and TRBJ2-7; a weak D match, TRBD2 (5 bases). The CDR3 loop spans 11 amino acids. CDR1 SGDLS and CDR2 YYNGEE come from the germline V gene. V lost 9 bases, J lost 2 bases, and 9 bases lay in between. The CDR3 nucleotides are TGTGCCACCTTCGGGGCCTACGAGCAGTACTTC. Encoded protein: CATFGAYEQYF.

The CDR3, as DNA: TGTGCCGCAAGGTCGGGGGCCGCTTCTTTGTACACTGAAGCTTTCTTT. Residues: CAARSGAASLYTEAFF. V is TRBV28 and J is TRBJ1-1, with a weak D call TRBD1 (6 bases). V was pared by 11 bases and J by 3 bases, with 25 bases between. CDR1 and CDR2 (germline): MDHEN, SYDVKM. The CDR3 covers 16 residues.

This chain uses TRBV30 with TRBJ1-1; D is ambiguous. Germline V gene lookup returns CDR1 GTSNPN and CDR2 SVGIG (reference sequence). Trimming pared 2 bases from V and 7 bases from J, leaving 8 bases between. This CDR3 spans 11 amino acids. The CDR3 is CAWSKLHEAFF. The DNA for the CDR3 is TGTGCCTGGAGTAAGTTGCATGAAGCTTTCTTT. The entire variable domain, with the rest obtained from reference TRBV30 and TRBJ1-1, is as follows: SQTIHQWPATLVQPVGSPLSLECTVEGTSNPNLYWYRQAAGRGLQLLFYSVGIGQISSEVPQNLSASRPQDRQFILSSKKLLLSDSGFYLCAWSKLHEAFFGQGTRLTVV.

This clone was observed a single time. The rearrangement uses TRBV5-1 and TRBJ2-5; 8 bases are shared with TRBD2. The DNA end is a closer match to TRBJ2-7, so the J assignment may be wrong. This CDR3 is 15 amino acids long. Germline V CDR1 and CDR2: SGHRS, YFSETQ. The CDR3 bases are TGCGCCAGCAGCTTGGGACTAGCGTACGCCTACGAGCAGTACTTC. Its protein product is CASSLGLAYAYEQYF.

The CDR3 DNA reads as TGTGCCAGCAGCTTAGCACCCCCCCTCGCCAATGAGCAGTTCTTC. It encodes CASSLAPPLANEQFF. The chain combines TRBV7-6 with TRBJ2-1; D call uncertain. V gave up 0 bases and J gave up 6 bases, with 12 bases separating them. The germline CDR1 and CDR2 sequences are SGHVS and FNYEAQ. The CDR3 runs to 15 residues.

V gene TRBV28 combines with J gene TRBJ1-2, with TRBD1 matching over 7 bases. The germline gives CDR1 MDHEN, CDR2 SYDVKM. The CDR3 has 13 amino acids. J gave up 4 bases and V 7 bases, and 6 bases lay outside the gene matches. The CDR3 protein is CASNTGQPYGYTF. DNA of the CDR3: TGTGCCAGCAATACGGGACAGCCCTATGGCTACACCTTC.

The V and J genes are TRBV2 and TRBJ1-4, with D hard to call. Germline lookup yields CDR1 SNHLY and CDR2 FYNNEI. V lost 3 bases, J lost 8 bases, and 13 bases lay in between. This CDR3 region has 14 residues. The CDR3 sequence is CASSDGPAEEKLFF. CDR3 bases: TGTGCCAGCAGTGACGGGCCTGCTGAGGAAAAACTGTTTTTT. The complete variable domain, with remaining parts taken from reference TRBV2 and TRBJ1-4, reads EPEVTQTPSHQVTQMGQEVILRCVPISNHLYFYWYRQILGQKVEFLVSFYNNEISEKSEIFDDQFSVERPDGSNFTLKIRSTKLEDSAMYFCASSDGPAEEKLFFGSGTQLSVL.

This sequence joins TRBV5-1 and TRBJ2-7, with 15 bases lining up with TRBD2. V lost 2 bases to trimming and J lost 7 bases; unmatched junction nucleotides: 7. The CDR3 contains 16 residues. Per germline, CDR1 SGHRS and CDR2 YFSETQ. The CDR3 DNA follows: TGCGCCAGCAGCTTCGGACTAGCGGGAGGGCCGAGGGAGCAGTACTTC. Its protein is CASSFGLAGGPREQYF.

The rearrangement joins TRBV30 to TRBJ2-7, with D tentatively TRBD1 (6 bases). Germline V gene lookup returns CDR1 GTSNPN and CDR2 SVGIG (reference sequence). The CDR3 length is 14 residues. With 4 bases removed from V and 0 bases from J, the gap between germline ends came to 13 bases. CDR3 in DNA: TGTGCCTGGAACGGACAGAAATACTCCTACGAGCAGTACTTC. Its protein is CAWNGQKYSYEQYF.

A few counts support this clone. CDR3 region: CASTPQTGHNEKLFF. In DNA, the CDR3 is TGTGCCAGCACCCCTCAGACAGGGCATAATGAAAAACTGTTTTTT. This rearrangement joins TRBV7-9 to TRBJ1-4; TRBD1 aligns across 7 bases. CDR1 and CDR2 (germline): SEHNR, FQNEAQ (reference sequence). V shed 7 bases, J shed 4 bases, and the junction held 9 bases outside the gene matches. This CDR3 region has 15 residues. The variable domain in full, with the rest retrieved from reference TRBV7-9 and TRBJ1-4, is DTGVSQNPRHKITKRGQNVTFRCDPISEHNRLYWYRQTLGQGPEFLTYFQNEAQLEKSRLLSDRFSAERPKGSFSTLEIQRTEQGDSAMYLCASTPQTGHNEKLFFGSGTQLSVL.

The chain is built from TRBV28 and TRBJ1-2; tentatively, D is TRBD1 (5 bases). Trimming pared 4 bases from V and 3 bases from J, leaving 12 bases between. Germline CDR1 MDHEN, CDR2 SYDVKM. CDR3 length equals 14 residues. CDR3 nucleotide sequence: TGTGCCAGCAGTTCTCAGGGAAGAGACTATGGCTACACCTTC. Protein sequence: CASSSQGRDYGYTF.